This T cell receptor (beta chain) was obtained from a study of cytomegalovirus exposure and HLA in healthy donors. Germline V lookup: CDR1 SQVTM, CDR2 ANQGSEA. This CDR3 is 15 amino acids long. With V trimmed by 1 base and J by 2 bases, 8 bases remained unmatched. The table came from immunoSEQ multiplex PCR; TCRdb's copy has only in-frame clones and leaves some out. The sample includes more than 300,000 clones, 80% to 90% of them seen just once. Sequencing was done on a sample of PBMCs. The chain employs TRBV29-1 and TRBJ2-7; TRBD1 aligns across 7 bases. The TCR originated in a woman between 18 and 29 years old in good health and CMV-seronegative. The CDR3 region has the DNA TGCAGCGTTGAAGTGCCCAGGGGGTCCCCCTACGAGCAGTACTTC. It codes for CSVEVPRGSPYEQYF.